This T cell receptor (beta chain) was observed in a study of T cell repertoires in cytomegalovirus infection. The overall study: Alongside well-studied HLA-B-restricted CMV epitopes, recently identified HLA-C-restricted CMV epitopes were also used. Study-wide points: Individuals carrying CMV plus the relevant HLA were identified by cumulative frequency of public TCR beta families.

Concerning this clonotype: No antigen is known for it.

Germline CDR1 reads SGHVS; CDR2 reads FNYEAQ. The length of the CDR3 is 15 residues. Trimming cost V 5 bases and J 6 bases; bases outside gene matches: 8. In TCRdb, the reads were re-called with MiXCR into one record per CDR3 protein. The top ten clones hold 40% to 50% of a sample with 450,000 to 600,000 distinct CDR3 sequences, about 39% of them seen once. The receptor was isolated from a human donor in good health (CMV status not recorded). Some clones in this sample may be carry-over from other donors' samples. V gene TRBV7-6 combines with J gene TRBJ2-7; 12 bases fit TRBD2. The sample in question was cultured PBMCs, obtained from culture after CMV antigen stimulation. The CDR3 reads CASSTRTSGTGEQYF. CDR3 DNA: TGTGCCAGCAGCACGCGGACTAGCGGGACCGGCGAGCAGTACTTC.